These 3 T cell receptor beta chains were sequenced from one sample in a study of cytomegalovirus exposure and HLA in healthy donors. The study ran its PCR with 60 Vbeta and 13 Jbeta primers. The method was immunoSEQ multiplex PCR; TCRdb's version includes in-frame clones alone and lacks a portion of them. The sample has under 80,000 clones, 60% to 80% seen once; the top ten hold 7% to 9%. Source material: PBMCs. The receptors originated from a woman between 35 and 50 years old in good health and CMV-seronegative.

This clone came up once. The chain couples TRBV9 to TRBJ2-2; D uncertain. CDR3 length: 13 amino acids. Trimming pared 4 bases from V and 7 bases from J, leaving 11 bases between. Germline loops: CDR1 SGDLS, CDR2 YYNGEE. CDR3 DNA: TGTGCCAGCAGCCCACAGATCGGCGGGGAGCTGTTTTTT. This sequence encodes CASSPQIGGELFF.

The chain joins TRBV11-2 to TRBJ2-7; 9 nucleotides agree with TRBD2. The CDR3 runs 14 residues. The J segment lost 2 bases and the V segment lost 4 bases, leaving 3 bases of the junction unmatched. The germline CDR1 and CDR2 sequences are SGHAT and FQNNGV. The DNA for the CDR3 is TGTGCCAGCAGCTCCCAGCGGGGGGCCTACGAGCAGTACTTC. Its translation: CASSSQRGAYEQYF.

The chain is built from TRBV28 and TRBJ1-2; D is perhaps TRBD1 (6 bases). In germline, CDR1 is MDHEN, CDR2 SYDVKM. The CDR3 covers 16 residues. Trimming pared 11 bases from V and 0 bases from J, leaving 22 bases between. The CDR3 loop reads CAGSKGDKLANYGYTF. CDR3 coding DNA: TGTGCCGGGAGCAAGGGGGACAAACTAGCTAACTATGGCTACACCTTC.